The clone carrying this T cell receptor (beta chain) was found a few times. What it binds is unknown. The data were obtained in a study of T-cell memory formation after mild COVID-19. On the study more broadly: TCR clusters mostly belonged to single donors. Study findings and constraints: Some responding clones appeared in pre-infection memory, suggesting cross-reactive memory joined. CD4+ contracting clones were found mainly in CM and EM, and CD8+ ones in EMRA.

Between the trimmed V and J ends, which lost 3 bases and 0 bases, there was a span of 11 bases. Germline V CDR1 and CDR2: DFQATT, SNEGSKA (reference sequence). There are 14 residues in the CDR3. Constant-segment primers and 5'RACE yielded cDNA libraries for TCR alpha and TCR beta, each carrying sample barcodes and UMIs. TCRdb re-derived calls from the 5' RACE reads in MiXCR, one entry per CDR3 protein. The table includes approximately 580,000 distinct CDR3 sequences, about a fifth detected once. The sequenced sample was PBMCs or a T cell subset sorted from them (not recorded which). The clonotype comes from an adult woman who had mild COVID-19 (a few samples of this study predate the infection). Cell type and time point are not known. The gene calls are TRBV20-1 and TRBJ1-2; weak D call: TRBD1 (6 bases). The CDR3 DNA reads TGCAGTGCTAGGGACAGTGACGCTAACTATGGCTACACCTTC. Residues: CSARDSDANYGYTF.